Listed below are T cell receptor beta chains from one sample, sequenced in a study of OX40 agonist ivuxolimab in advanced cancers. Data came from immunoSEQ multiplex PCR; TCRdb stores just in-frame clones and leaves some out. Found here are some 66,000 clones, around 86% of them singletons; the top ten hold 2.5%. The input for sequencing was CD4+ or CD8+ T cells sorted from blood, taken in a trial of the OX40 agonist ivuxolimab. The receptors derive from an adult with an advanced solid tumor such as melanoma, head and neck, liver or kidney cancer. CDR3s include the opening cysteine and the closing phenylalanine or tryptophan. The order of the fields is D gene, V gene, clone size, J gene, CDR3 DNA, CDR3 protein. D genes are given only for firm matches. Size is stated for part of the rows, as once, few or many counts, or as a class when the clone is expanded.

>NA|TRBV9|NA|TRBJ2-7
TGTGCCAGCAGCGTCAGACTGGCCGGGGTCGAGCAGTACTTC
CASSVRLAGVEQYF
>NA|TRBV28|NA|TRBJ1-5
TGTGCCAGCAGTTTTCGGGGGGCTACTCAGCCCCAGCATTTT
CASSFRGATQPQHF
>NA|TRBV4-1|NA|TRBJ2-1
TGCGCCAGCAGCCCAAGCTCATTATCAGGGTACAATGAGCAGTTCTTC
CASSPSSLSGYNEQFF
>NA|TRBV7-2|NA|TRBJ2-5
TGTGCCAGCAGCTTAGGAGGCCCAGAGACCCAGTACTTC
CASSLGGPETQYF
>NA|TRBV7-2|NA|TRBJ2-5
TGTGCCAGCAGCTTAAACAGGGTTGAGACCCAGTACTTC
CASSLNRVETQYF
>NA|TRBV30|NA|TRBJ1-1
TGTGCCTGGGGGCCTGGAGGGGGTGCGAACACTGAAGCTTTCTTT
CAWGPGGGANTEAFF
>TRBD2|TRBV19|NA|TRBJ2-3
TGTGCCAGTAGTAGCGGGGGGAGCACAGATACGCAGTATTTT
CASSSGGSTDTQYF
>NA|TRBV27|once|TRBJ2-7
TGTGCCAGCAGTTTAACCGGGGGCGGACCCTACGAGCAGTACTTC
CASSLTGGGPYEQYF
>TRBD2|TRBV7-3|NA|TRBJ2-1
TGTGCCAGCAGCCCAGCGGGAAATAGCGGGAGTAGTTTTGCCAATGAGCAGTTCTTC
CASSPAGNSGSSFANEQFF
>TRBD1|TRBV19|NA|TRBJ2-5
TGTGCCAGTAGTCCAGGACAGGGCCCACAGACCCAGTACTTC
CASSPGQGPQTQYF
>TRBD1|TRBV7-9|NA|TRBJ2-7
TGTGCCAGCAGCCCTAACTTCGGACAGGGCAGCGGGTACGAGCAGTACTTC
CASSPNFGQGSGYEQYF
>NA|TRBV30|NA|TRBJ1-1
TGTGCCTGTCAGGGAGACACTGAAGCTTTCTTT
CACQGDTEAFF
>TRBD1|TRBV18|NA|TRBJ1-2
TGTGCCAGCTCACCAAGCCCAGGGGGCAACTATGGCTACACCTTC
CASSPSPGGNYGYTF
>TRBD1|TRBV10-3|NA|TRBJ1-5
TGTGCCATCAGAACAGGGGATTCTCAGCCCCAGCATTTT
CAIRTGDSQPQHF
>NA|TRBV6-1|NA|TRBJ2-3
TGTGCCACCAAAAGTTTGGGGATAAGCACAGATACGCAGTATTTT
CATKSLGISTDTQYF
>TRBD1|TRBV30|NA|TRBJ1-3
TGTGCCTGGGATGGACAGGGCGGAAACACCATATATTTT
CAWDGQGGNTIYF
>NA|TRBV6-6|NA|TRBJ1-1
TGTGCCAGCAGCCGAATAAGACAGCCCCTCGGCACTGAAGCTTTCTTT
CASSRIRQPLGTEAFF
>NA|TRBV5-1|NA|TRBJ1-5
TGCGCCAGCAGCTTTGGAGGCAATCAGCCCCAGCATTTT
CASSFGGNQPQHF
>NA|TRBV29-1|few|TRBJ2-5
TGCAGCGCCCCAGAGGGGCAAGAGACCCAGTACTTC
CSAPEGQETQYF
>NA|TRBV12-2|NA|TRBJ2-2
TGTGCAAGTCGCTTAGCGCTAGGACAGGGGGCTAACACCGGGGAGCTGTTTTTT
CASRLALGQGANTGELFF
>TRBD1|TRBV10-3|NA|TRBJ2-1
TGTGCCATCAGTGGCCTCCCTCTCAAACCGGGACAGGAAGTACTCAGCTCCTACAATGAGCAGTTCTTC
CAISGLPLKPGQEVLSSYNEQFF
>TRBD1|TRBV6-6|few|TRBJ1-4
TGTGCCAGCAGTTACGATGGGACAGGGGGCTTGGAAAAACTGTTTTTT
CASSYDGTGGLEKLFF
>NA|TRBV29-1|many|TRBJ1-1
TGCAGCGTTGAAGTGGGAGGGCATACTGAAGCTTTCTTT
CSVEVGGHTEAFF
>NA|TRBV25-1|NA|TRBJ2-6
TGTGCCAGCAGTGATTATGGGGCAAGAACGGCTGGGGCCAACGTCCTGACTTTC
CASSDYGARTAGANVLTF
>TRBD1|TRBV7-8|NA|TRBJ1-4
TGTGCCAGCAGCGGCAGGGGGCGCGAGGAAGAAAAACTGTTTTTT
CASSGRGREEEKLFF
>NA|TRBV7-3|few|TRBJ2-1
TGTGCCAGCAGCTTAACTTCGGCGGAGCAGTTCTTC
CASSLTSAEQFF
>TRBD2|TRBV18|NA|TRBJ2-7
TGTGCCAGCTCACGGACGCCGGCGACTAGCGGCGAGCAGTACTTC
CASSRTPATSGEQYF
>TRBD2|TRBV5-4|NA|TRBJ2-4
TGTGCCAGCAGCTTGGGGGGTACGGGAGGTAAAAACATTCAGTACTTC
CASSLGGTGGKNIQYF
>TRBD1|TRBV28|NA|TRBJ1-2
TGTGCCAGCAGTTTACAGGCTGTCAGGGGGAGCCGACGGAACTATGGCTACACCTTC
CASSLQAVRGSRRNYGYTF